The next 3 T cell receptor beta chains were all read from a single sample in a study of blood T cell repertoires in COVID-19. Measured with immunoSEQ multiplex PCR; TCRdb has only the in-frame clones, and not every one. The table lists some 150,000 clones, about 83% of them singletons. Sequencing was performed on peripheral blood. The origin of the receptors is a woman older than 75 with acute or convalescent COVID-19.

This clone was observed a handful of times. The gene calls are TRBV4-2 and TRBJ2-5; D ambiguous. V was cut by 0 bases and J by 9 bases, with 14 bases left in between. Germline V gene sequence: CDR1 LGHNA, CDR2 YNFKEQ. CDR3 size: 14 residues. For the CDR3, the DNA is TGTGCCAGCAGCCAAGATATAGATGCTGAGGCCCAGTACTTC. Translating gives CASSQDIDAEAQYF.

This chain uses TRBV7-9 with TRBJ1-4; the match to TRBD1 covers 9 bases. The germline V gene encodes CDR1 SEHNR and CDR2 FQNEAQ (reference sequence). Trimming at V came to 6 bases and at J to 0 bases, leaving 11 bases not matched to a gene. There are 18 residues in the CDR3. The CDR3 DNA reads TGTGCCAGCAGTCCGCGGACAGGGGTCCGTACAACTAATGAAAAACTGTTTTTT. Translation: CASSPRTGVRTTNEKLFF.

V usage is TRBV9 and J usage is TRBJ1-2, with 8 bases aligning to TRBD1. In germline, CDR1 is SGDLS, CDR2 YYNGEE. CDR3 length: 15 amino acids. After removal of 4 bases from V and 0 bases from J, the junction contained 5 bases not matched to a gene. The CDR3, as DNA: TGTGCCAGCAGCCCCAGGGACAGGCCTAACTATGGCTACACCTTC. Translated: CASSPRDRPNYGYTF.